These T cell receptor beta chains were read from a single sample in a study of cytomegalovirus exposure and HLA in healthy donors. Only in-frame clones appear in the TCRdb table, and some are missing; sequencing was by immunoSEQ multiplex PCR. The table includes approximately 170,000 clones, 85% detected once. Material: PBMCs. These receptors came from a boy aged 2 to 10 in good health and CMV-seronegative. Each CDR3 is given with its conserved first and last residue.

V gene | CDR3 length | CDR3 protein
TRBV28 | 15 | CASSPSPHRTGELFF
TRBV6-1 | 16 | CASSELYRGVNTEAFF
TRBV29-1 | 13 | CSVAGRTADTQYF
TRBV7-9 | 13 | CASSRDSSYEQYF
TRBV12-2 | 16 | CASRLGGQGRVAEAFF
TRBV6-5 | 14 | CASGGQGYNQPQHF
TRBV7-2 | 15 | CASPGGDRSYNEQFF
TRBV6-5 | 12 | CASSERGGTQYF
TRBV5-1 | 15 | CASSLERVESHGYTF
TRBV6-5 | 11 | CARARNTEAFF
TRBV6-1 | 13 | CASSGQGVGGAFF
TRBV5-6 | 18 | CASSPTGTEKNSNQPQHF
TRBV7-6 | 12 | CASSFGHGEQFF
TRBV28 | 18 | CASSSLGLAGATINEQFF
TRBV4-1 | 15 | CASSHGDSGHQPQHF
TRBV28 | 12 | CASYRGGKGYTF
TRBV6-1 | 13 | CASSDKMNTEAFF
TRBV28 | 18 | CASSLRGMRFPNGNEQFF
TRBV5-4 | 14 | CASSLDGTAHEQFF
TRBV7-9 | 15 | CASSLEREVPYEQYF
TRBV5-4 | 15 | CASSKPTGTNNEQFF
TRBV21-1 | 13 | CASSEERLTEAFF
TRBV28 | 13 | CASTAPGVVEAFF
TRBV27 | 14 | CASKQGTMNTEAFF
TRBV28 | 13 | CASSPHRVGSYTF
TRBV29-1 | 12 | CSVVGGTGELFF
TRBV6-1 | 14 | CAILGLAATDTQYF
TRBV6-5 | 14 | CASSYSGGDQPQHF
TRBV18 | 14 | CASNDRVLTYEQYF
TRBV6-1 | 16 | CASSDLARGAGNTIYF
TRBV2 | 11 | CASNLLGELFF
TRBV29-1 | 11 | CSVVGEDGYTF
TRBV28 | 14 | CASSSTGGGQPQHF
TRBV27 | 14 | CAIRTGWGTDTQYF
TRBV7-6 | 17 | CASSLRGSRGNTGELFF
TRBV2 | 13 | CASSEIVAGELFF
TRBV27 | 16 | CASSFVGERDDNEQFF
TRBV7-9 | 14 | CASSPGQGTDTQYF
TRBV9 | 13 | CASSLVGGPGYTF
TRBV7-9 | 18 | CASSSGIIRRTGGSEAFF